Listed below are T cell receptor beta chains from one sample, sequenced in a study of shared clonotypes between healthy human individuals. Libraries were prepared by immunoSEQ multiplex PCR; TCRdb keeps only in-frame clonotypes and omits some of them. The sample shows about 2 million clones, 90% to 95% of them seen only once. What was sequenced was naive CD4+ T cells sorted from blood. These receptors were collected from a man younger than 35 in good health. Each CDR3 is given with its conserved first and last residue. D genes are given only for firm matches. Where a row states a size, it is once, few, many or the class of an expanded clone; other rows omit it.

J gene: TRBJ2-7; V gene: TRBV4-3; clone size: NA; D gene: NA; CDR3 protein: CASSQGQGSYEQYF; CDR3 DNA: TGCGCCAGCAGCCAAGGCCAGGGTAGCTACGAGCAGTACTTC
J gene: TRBJ2-7; V gene: TRBV5-1; clone size: NA; D gene: NA; CDR3 protein: CASSRPPYEQYF; CDR3 DNA: TGCGCCAGCAGTCGGCCTCCTTACGAGCAGTACTTC
J gene: TRBJ2-5; V gene: TRBV2; clone size: NA; D gene: NA; CDR3 protein: CASCKGGETQYF; CDR3 DNA: TGTGCCAGCTGTAAGGGGGGAGAGACCCAGTACTTC
J gene: TRBJ2-5; V gene: TRBV4-1; clone size: NA; D gene: NA; CDR3 protein: CASSQASQVETQYF; CDR3 DNA: TGCGCCAGCAGCCAAGCGTCCCAGGTAGAGACCCAGTACTTC
J gene: TRBJ2-3; V gene: TRBV4-1; clone size: NA; D gene: NA; CDR3 protein: CASSQDPGDTQYF; CDR3 DNA: TGCGCCAGCAGCCAAGATCCGGGGGATACGCAGTATTTT
J gene: TRBJ2-1; V gene: TRBV9; clone size: once; D gene: NA; CDR3 protein: CASSSVSNSYNEQFF; CDR3 DNA: TGTGCCAGCAGCTCCGTTTCGAACTCCTACAATGAGCAGTTCTTC
J gene: TRBJ1-4; V gene: TRBV6-1; clone size: NA; D gene: NA; CDR3 protein: CASSELSNEKLFF; CDR3 DNA: TGTGCCAGCAGTGAGTTGAGTAATGAAAAACTGTTTTTT
J gene: TRBJ2-5; V gene: TRBV6-1; clone size: NA; D gene: NA; CDR3 protein: CASTPGLGDQETQYF; CDR3 DNA: TGTGCCAGCACTCCGGGACTTGGAGATCAAGAGACCCAGTACTTC
J gene: TRBJ2-1; V gene: TRBV5-1; clone size: NA; D gene: TRBD2; CDR3 protein: CASSFLRPTSGRPSSYNEQFF; CDR3 DNA: TGCGCCAGCAGTTTCCTCCGCCCTACTAGCGGGAGGCCCTCCTCCTACAATGAGCAGTTCTTC
J gene: TRBJ2-5; V gene: TRBV18; clone size: NA; D gene: NA; CDR3 protein: CASSPSPGLQETQYF; CDR3 DNA: TGTGCCAGCTCACCATCCCCGGGACTTCAAGAGACCCAGTACTTC
J gene: TRBJ2-7; V gene: TRBV5-3; clone size: NA; D gene: NA; CDR3 protein: CARSVSSDYEQYF; CDR3 DNA: TGTGCCAGAAGCGTTTCCTCAGACTACGAGCAGTACTTC
J gene: TRBJ2-2; V gene: TRBV6-5; clone size: NA; D gene: TRBD2; CDR3 protein: CASRQTSGGTGELFF; CDR3 DNA: TGTGCCAGCAGGCAGACTAGCGGGGGTACCGGGGAGCTGTTTTTT
J gene: TRBJ1-1; V gene: TRBV6-5; clone size: NA; D gene: TRBD1; CDR3 protein: CASSYSHGQVNTEAFF; CDR3 DNA: TGTGCCAGCAGTTACTCCCATGGACAGGTAAACACTGAAGCTTTCTTT
J gene: TRBJ2-1; V gene: TRBV5-4; clone size: NA; D gene: NA; CDR3 protein: CASSLTADSYNEQFF; CDR3 DNA: TGTGCCAGCAGCTTAACAGCGGATTCCTACAATGAGCAGTTCTTC
J gene: TRBJ2-1; V gene: TRBV2; clone size: NA; D gene: TRBD2; CDR3 protein: CASSSGTSGVNEQFF; CDR3 DNA: TGTGCCAGCAGTAGCGGGACTAGCGGGGTCAATGAGCAGTTCTTC
J gene: TRBJ1-5; V gene: TRBV19; clone size: NA; D gene: NA; CDR3 protein: CASSTTGRNQPQHF; CDR3 DNA: TGTGCCAGTAGTACAACAGGGCGCAATCAGCCCCAGCATTTT
J gene: TRBJ2-2; V gene: TRBV11-2; clone size: NA; D gene: TRBD1; CDR3 protein: CASSLADRAAGELFF; CDR3 DNA: TGTGCCAGCAGCTTAGCGGACAGGGCTGCCGGGGAGCTGTTTTTT
J gene: TRBJ2-1; V gene: TRBV7-2; clone size: NA; D gene: TRBD2; CDR3 protein: CASSSRLASEQFF; CDR3 DNA: TGTGCCAGCAGCTCCCGACTAGCGAGTGAGCAGTTCTTC
J gene: TRBJ2-3; V gene: TRBV10-3; clone size: NA; D gene: NA; CDR3 protein: CAISGGPTDTQYF; CDR3 DNA: TGTGCCATCAGTGGGGGGCCAACAGATACGCAGTATTTT
J gene: TRBJ1-4; V gene: TRBV30; clone size: few; D gene: NA; CDR3 protein: CAWSTDEKLFF; CDR3 DNA: TGTGCCTGGAGTACGGATGAAAAACTGTTTTTT
J gene: TRBJ2-5; V gene: TRBV9; clone size: once; D gene: TRBD1; CDR3 protein: CASSVATGGWETQYF; CDR3 DNA: TGTGCCAGCAGCGTAGCAACAGGGGGTTGGGAGACCCAGTACTTC
J gene: TRBJ2-1; V gene: TRBV2; clone size: NA; D gene: NA; CDR3 protein: CASSPRTTAGNEQFF; CDR3 DNA: TGTGCCAGCAGCCCCAGGACGACAGCGGGCAATGAGCAGTTCTTC
J gene: TRBJ1-6; V gene: TRBV10-3; clone size: NA; D gene: NA; CDR3 protein: CAISAGTLEINSPLHF; CDR3 DNA: TGTGCCATCAGTGCTGGGACACTGGAGATTAATTCACCCCTCCACTTT
J gene: TRBJ2-4; V gene: TRBV30; clone size: NA; D gene: NA; CDR3 protein: CAWSLDLAKNIQYF; CDR3 DNA: TGTGCCTGGAGTCTGGACTTAGCCAAAAACATTCAGTACTTC
J gene: TRBJ1-1; V gene: TRBV6-1; clone size: NA; D gene: NA; CDR3 protein: CASSERLTNTEAFF; CDR3 DNA: TGTGCCAGCAGTGAAAGACTGACGAACACTGAAGCTTTCTTT
J gene: TRBJ1-1; V gene: TRBV30; clone size: NA; D gene: NA; CDR3 protein: CAWSAGDMNTEAFF; CDR3 DNA: TGTGCCTGGAGTGCCGGAGACATGAACACTGAAGCTTTCTTT
J gene: TRBJ2-6; V gene: TRBV9; clone size: NA; D gene: NA; CDR3 protein: CASSVGNGVPGANVLTF; CDR3 DNA: TGTGCCAGCAGCGTAGGAAATGGGGTCCCTGGGGCCAACGTCCTGACTTTC
J gene: TRBJ2-2; V gene: TRBV10-2; clone size: NA; D gene: NA; CDR3 protein: CASSPQRTVGELFF; CDR3 DNA: TGCGCCAGCAGTCCTCAAAGGACCGTCGGGGAGCTGTTTTTT
J gene: TRBJ1-6; V gene: TRBV7-2; clone size: NA; D gene: TRBD1; CDR3 protein: CASSAGQGTNSPLHF; CDR3 DNA: TGTGCCAGCAGCGCGGGACAGGGAACCAATTCACCCCTCCACTTT
J gene: TRBJ2-1; V gene: TRBV5-1; clone size: NA; D gene: TRBD2; CDR3 protein: CASSARLAGTYNEQFF; CDR3 DNA: TGCGCCAGCAGCGCTCGACTAGCGGGGACCTACAATGAGCAGTTCTTC
J gene: TRBJ2-1; V gene: TRBV29-1; clone size: NA; D gene: TRBD2; CDR3 protein: CSVKVLAGGSVDEQFF; CDR3 DNA: TGCAGCGTGAAAGTCCTAGCGGGGGGCTCCGTGGATGAGCAGTTCTTC
J gene: TRBJ2-3; V gene: TRBV11-3; clone size: NA; D gene: NA; CDR3 protein: CASSLIRADTQYF; CDR3 DNA: TGTGCCAGCAGCTTAATCCGCGCCGATACGCAGTATTTT
J gene: TRBJ2-7; V gene: TRBV7-9; clone size: NA; D gene: NA; CDR3 protein: CASSLESGRRGDEQYF; CDR3 DNA: TGTGCCAGCAGCTTAGAAAGCGGCAGAAGGGGCGACGAGCAGTACTTC
J gene: TRBJ1-5; V gene: TRBV30; clone size: few; D gene: NA; CDR3 protein: CAWNTQGRNQPQHF; CDR3 DNA: TGTGCCTGGAACACACAGGGACGCAATCAGCCCCAGCATTTT
J gene: TRBJ2-7; V gene: TRBV5-1; clone size: NA; D gene: NA; CDR3 protein: CASSLALGGLHSYEQYF; CDR3 DNA: TGCGCCAGCAGCTTGGCCTTAGGGGGTCTCCACTCCTACGAGCAGTACTTC
J gene: TRBJ2-7; V gene: TRBV7-8; clone size: NA; D gene: TRBD1; CDR3 protein: CASSRPGQLEQYF; CDR3 DNA: TGTGCCAGCAGCCGCCCGGGACAGCTGGAGCAGTACTTC
J gene: TRBJ2-7; V gene: TRBV7-2; clone size: NA; D gene: TRBD1; CDR3 protein: CASTQGTGNSYEQYF; CDR3 DNA: TGTGCCAGCACCCAGGGGACAGGGAACTCCTACGAGCAGTACTTC
J gene: TRBJ2-5; V gene: TRBV5-1; clone size: NA; D gene: NA; CDR3 protein: CASSLDGQRQETQYF; CDR3 DNA: TGCGCCAGCAGCTTGGATGGACAGCGTCAAGAGACCCAGTACTTC
J gene: TRBJ2-1; V gene: TRBV20-1; clone size: NA; D gene: NA; CDR3 protein: CSAGGYNEQFF; CDR3 DNA: TGCAGTGCTGGGGGATACAATGAGCAGTTCTTC
J gene: TRBJ2-2; V gene: TRBV7-6; clone size: NA; D gene: TRBD1; CDR3 protein: CASSLWVGGGGNTGELFF; CDR3 DNA: TGTGCCAGCAGCTTATGGGTAGGGGGCGGCGGTAACACCGGGGAGCTGTTTTTT
J gene: TRBJ1-1; V gene: TRBV5-1; clone size: NA; D gene: TRBD1; CDR3 protein: CASSSISQGRDTEAFF; CDR3 DNA: TGCGCCAGCAGCTCCATATCACAGGGGCGGGACACTGAAGCTTTCTTT
J gene: TRBJ2-5; V gene: TRBV18; clone size: NA; D gene: NA; CDR3 protein: CASSPGRQETQYF; CDR3 DNA: TGTGCCAGCTCACCGGGGAGACAAGAGACCCAGTACTTC
J gene: TRBJ1-5; V gene: TRBV30; clone size: NA; D gene: TRBD1; CDR3 protein: CAWVGQAGQPQHF; CDR3 DNA: TGTGCCTGGGTGGGACAGGCCGGACAGCCCCAGCATTTT
J gene: TRBJ1-3; V gene: TRBV10-3; clone size: NA; D gene: TRBD1; CDR3 protein: CAISESPTGKAGNTIYF; CDR3 DNA: TGTGCCATCAGTGAGTCTCCGACAGGGAAGGCTGGAAACACCATATATTTT
J gene: TRBJ1-3; V gene: TRBV2; clone size: NA; D gene: TRBD1; CDR3 protein: CASSEQGQGGGNTIYF; CDR3 DNA: TGTGCCAGCAGTGAACAGGGACAGGGAGGCGGAAACACCATATATTTT